The entry below describes one T cell receptor beta chain. The repertoire was sequenced with immunoSEQ multiplex PCR; TCRdb's copy has only in-frame clones and lacks some. The data contain roughly 38,000 clones, around 91% of them singletons. The CDR3 spans 15 residues. Trimming removed 6 bases from V and 1 base from J; junction bases left unmatched: 3. Germline CDR1 MDHEN, CDR2 SYDVKM. These data come from a study of T cell changes during pregnancy in multiple sclerosis. Sequenced here: CD4+ T cells from peripheral blood mononuclear cells, sampled before pregnancy. The source of this sequence is a female donor with multiple sclerosis, enrolled in a pregnancy study. J is TRBJ2-3 and V is TRBV28, with TRBD2 matching 11 bases. The CDR3: CASSELAGGTDTQYF. The CDR3 region has the DNA TGTGCCAGCAGCGAACTAGCGGGAGGCACAGATACGCAGTATTTT.